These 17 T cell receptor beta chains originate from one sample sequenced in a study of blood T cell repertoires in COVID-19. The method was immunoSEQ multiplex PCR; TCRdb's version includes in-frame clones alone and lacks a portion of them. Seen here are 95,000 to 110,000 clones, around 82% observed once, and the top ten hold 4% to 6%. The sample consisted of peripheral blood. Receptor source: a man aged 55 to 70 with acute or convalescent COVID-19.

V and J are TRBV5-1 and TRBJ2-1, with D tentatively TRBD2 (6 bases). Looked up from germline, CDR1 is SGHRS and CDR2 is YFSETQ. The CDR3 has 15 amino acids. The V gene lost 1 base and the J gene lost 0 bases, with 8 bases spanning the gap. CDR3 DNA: TGCGCCAGCAGCTTGATCGGGGGCTCCTACAATGAGCAGTTCTTC. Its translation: CASSLIGGSYNEQFF.

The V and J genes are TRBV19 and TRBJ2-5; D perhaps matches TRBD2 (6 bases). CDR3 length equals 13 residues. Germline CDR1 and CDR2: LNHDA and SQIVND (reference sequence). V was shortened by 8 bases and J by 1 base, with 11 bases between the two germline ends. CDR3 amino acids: CASAGYSQETQYF. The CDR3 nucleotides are TGTGCCAGTGCGGGGTACTCCCAAGAGACCCAGTACTTC.

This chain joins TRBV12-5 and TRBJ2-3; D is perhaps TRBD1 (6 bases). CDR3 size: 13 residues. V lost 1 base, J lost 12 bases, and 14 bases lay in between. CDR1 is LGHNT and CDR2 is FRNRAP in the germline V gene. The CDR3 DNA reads TGTGCTAGTGGTTTGGACTACGGGACACCACAGTATTTT. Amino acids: CASGLDYGTPQYF.

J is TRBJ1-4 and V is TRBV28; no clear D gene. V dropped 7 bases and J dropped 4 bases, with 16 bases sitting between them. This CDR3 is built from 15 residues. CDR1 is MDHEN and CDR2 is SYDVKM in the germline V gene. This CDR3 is CASIHSGSDNEKLFF. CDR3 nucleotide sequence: TGTGCCAGCATTCATTCCGGGTCCGATAATGAAAAACTGTTTTTT.

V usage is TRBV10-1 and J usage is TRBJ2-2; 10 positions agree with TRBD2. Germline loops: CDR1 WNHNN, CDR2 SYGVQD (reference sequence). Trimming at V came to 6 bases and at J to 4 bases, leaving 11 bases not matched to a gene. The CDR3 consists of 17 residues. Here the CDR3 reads CASSVNSGRSGTGELFF. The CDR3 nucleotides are TGCGCCAGCAGCGTCAATAGCGGGAGGAGCGGCACCGGGGAGCTGTTTTTT.

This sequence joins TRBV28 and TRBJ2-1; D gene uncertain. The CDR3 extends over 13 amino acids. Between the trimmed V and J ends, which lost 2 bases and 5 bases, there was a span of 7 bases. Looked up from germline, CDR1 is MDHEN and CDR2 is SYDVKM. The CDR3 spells CASSLGQNNEQFF. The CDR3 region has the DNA TGTGCCAGCAGTTTAGGTCAGAACAATGAGCAGTTCTTC.

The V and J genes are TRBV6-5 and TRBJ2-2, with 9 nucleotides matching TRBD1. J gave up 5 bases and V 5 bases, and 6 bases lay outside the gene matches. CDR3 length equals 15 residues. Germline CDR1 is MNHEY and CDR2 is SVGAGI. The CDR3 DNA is TGTGCCAGCAGTCTACAGGGGGCGATAACCGGGGAGCTGTTTTTT. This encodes CASSLQGAITGELFF.

DNA for the CDR3: TGCGCCAGCAGCGACCGACTAGCGGGAGCGTTCGAGCAGTACTTC. It encodes CASSDRLAGAFEQYF. The V and J genes are TRBV5-1 and TRBJ2-7; 12 bases agree with TRBD2. J was trimmed by 6 bases and V by 4 bases; bases with no gene match: 8. CDR1 SGHRS and CDR2 YFSETQ come from the germline V gene. The CDR3 is 15 residues long.

CDR3 sequence: CAWSEGVGQPQHF. The CDR3 coding sequence is TGTGCCTGGAGTGAAGGGGTGGGACAGCCCCAGCATTTT. The chain combines TRBV30 with TRBJ1-5; D is possibly TRBD1 (5 bases). Trimming pared 1 base from V and 7 bases from J, leaving 11 bases between. The CDR3 spans 13 residues. CDR1 and CDR2 (germline): GTSNPN, SVGIG (reference sequence).

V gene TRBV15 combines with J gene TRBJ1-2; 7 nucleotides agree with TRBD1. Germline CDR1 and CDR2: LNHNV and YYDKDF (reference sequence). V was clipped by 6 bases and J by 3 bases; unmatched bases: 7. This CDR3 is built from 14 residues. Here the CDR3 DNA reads TGTGCCACCAGTCAGACAGGGTATGACTATGGCTACACCTTC. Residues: CATSQTGYDYGYTF.

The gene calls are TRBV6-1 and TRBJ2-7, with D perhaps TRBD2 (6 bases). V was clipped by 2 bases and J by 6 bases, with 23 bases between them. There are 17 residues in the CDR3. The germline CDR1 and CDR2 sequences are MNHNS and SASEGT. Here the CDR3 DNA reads TGTGCCAGCAGTGAACCCGAAGTGGGGGGATCGGCCGCCGAGCAGTACTTC. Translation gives CASSEPEVGGSAAEQYF.

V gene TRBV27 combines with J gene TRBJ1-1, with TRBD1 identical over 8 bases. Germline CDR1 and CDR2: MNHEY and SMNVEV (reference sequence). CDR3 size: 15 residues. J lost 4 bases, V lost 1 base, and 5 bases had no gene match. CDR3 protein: CASSLLRGTGTEAFF. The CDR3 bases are TGTGCCAGCAGTTTATTACGAGGGACAGGCACTGAAGCTTTCTTT.

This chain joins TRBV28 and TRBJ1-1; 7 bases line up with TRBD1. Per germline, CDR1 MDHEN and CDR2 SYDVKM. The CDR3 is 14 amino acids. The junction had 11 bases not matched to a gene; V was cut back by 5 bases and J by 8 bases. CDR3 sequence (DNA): TGTGCCAGCAGTCAGGGGGGAAACAGGGCCGAAGCTTTCTTT. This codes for CASSQGGNRAEAFF.

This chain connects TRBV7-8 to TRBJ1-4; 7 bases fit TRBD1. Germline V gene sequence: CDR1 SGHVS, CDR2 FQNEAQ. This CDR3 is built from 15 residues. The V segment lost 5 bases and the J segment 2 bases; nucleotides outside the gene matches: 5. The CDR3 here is CASSRNRGTNEKLFF. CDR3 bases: TGTGCCAGCAGCCGTAACAGGGGTACTAATGAAAAACTGTTTTTT.

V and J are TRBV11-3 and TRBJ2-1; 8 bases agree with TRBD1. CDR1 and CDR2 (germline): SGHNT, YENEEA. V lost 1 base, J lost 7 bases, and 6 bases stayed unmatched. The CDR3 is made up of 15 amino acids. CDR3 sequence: CASSLGTGSLNEQFF. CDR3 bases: TGTGCCAGCAGCTTAGGGACAGGGTCTTTGAATGAGCAGTTCTTC.

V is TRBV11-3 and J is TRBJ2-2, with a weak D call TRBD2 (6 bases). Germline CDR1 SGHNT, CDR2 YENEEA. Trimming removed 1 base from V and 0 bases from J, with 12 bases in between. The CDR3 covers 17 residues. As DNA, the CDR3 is TGTGCCAGCAGCTTAGCATTATGGGGGGCGAACACCGGGGAGCTGTTTTTT. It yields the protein CASSLALWGANTGELFF.

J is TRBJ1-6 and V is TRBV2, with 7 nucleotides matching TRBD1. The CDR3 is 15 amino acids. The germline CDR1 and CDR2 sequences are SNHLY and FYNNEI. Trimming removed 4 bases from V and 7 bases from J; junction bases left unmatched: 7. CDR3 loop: CASSVRDSQNSPLHF. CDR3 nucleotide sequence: TGTGCCAGCAGTGTGCGGGACAGCCAAAATTCACCCCTCCACTTT.